This TCR beta chain was captured in a study of shared clonotypes between healthy human individuals. About the study: The donors, a couple of women and a few men, were aged 18 to 49.

Several immunoSEQ plates held equal portions of the genomic DNA taken from each subset. This table comes from immunoSEQ multiplex PCR, and its TCRdb copy is limited to in-frame clones, with some not included. Of fewer than 550,000 clones listed, nearly 80% were seen once; the top ten hold approximately 13%. Trimming cost V 6 bases and J 3 bases, with 15 bases left between them. CDR3 length: 13 amino acids. Looked up from germline, CDR1 is GTSNPN and CDR2 is SVGIG (reference sequence). There were no recent acute infections or vaccinations among the donors, who were healthy HIV-negative adults. The gene calls are TRBV30 and TRBJ2-7, with D perhaps TRBD1 or TRBD2 (6 bases each). Sequenced material: PBMCs. This sequence was found in a woman in her 40s in good health. Some clones in this sample may be carry-over from other donors' samples. This chain's CDR3 is CACRGGIHYEQYF. The CDR3 DNA reads TGTGCCTGCCGAGGGGGGATTCACTACGAGCAGTACTTC.